This T cell receptor beta chain is from a study of CD8 T cells in Susac syndrome. Notes on the study in general: A relatively small number of individuals underwent TCR sequencing and HLA analysis.

In regard to this clonotype: As yet, its antigen is unknown.

TCR beta sequencing covered blood CD8+ and CD4+ T cells. RNA, at about 0.45 to 1 ug, was reverse transcribed with random hexamers. With immunoSEQ multiplex PCR, TCR beta CDR3 was amplified across 54 Vbeta and 13 Jbeta. TCRdb recomputed calls from the immunoSEQ multiplex PCR reads with MiXCR, one row per CDR3 protein. The repertoire holds fewer than 350,000 distinct CDR3 sequences, with 65% to 90% as singletons. Source material: CD8+ T cells from PBMCs. This TCR came from a human donor with multiple sclerosis.

CDR3 sequence reads: CASRHETGGEWETQYF. Written as DNA, the CDR3 is TGTGCCAGCAGACACGAGACAGGGGGTGAATGGGAGACCCAGTACTTC. The gene calls are TRBV5-6 and TRBJ2-5; 9 positions agree with TRBD1. CDR3 length: 16 residues. Trimming removed 5 bases from V and 5 bases from J; junction bases left unmatched: 13. CDR1 and CDR2 from the germline V gene are SGHDT and YYEEEE.